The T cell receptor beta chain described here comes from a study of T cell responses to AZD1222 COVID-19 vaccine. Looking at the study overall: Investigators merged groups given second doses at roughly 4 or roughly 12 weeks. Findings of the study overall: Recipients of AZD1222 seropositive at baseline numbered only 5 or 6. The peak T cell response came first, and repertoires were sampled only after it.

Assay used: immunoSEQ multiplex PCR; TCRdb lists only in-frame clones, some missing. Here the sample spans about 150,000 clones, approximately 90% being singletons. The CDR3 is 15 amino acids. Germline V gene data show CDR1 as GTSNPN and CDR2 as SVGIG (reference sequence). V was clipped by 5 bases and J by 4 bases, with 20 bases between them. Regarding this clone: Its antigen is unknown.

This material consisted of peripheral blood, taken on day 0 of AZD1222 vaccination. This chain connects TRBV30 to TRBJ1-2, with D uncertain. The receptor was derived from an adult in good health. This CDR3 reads CAWGRIDGSSYGYTF. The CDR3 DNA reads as TGTGCCTGGGGTCGCATAGACGGGAGTTCCTATGGCTACACCTTC.